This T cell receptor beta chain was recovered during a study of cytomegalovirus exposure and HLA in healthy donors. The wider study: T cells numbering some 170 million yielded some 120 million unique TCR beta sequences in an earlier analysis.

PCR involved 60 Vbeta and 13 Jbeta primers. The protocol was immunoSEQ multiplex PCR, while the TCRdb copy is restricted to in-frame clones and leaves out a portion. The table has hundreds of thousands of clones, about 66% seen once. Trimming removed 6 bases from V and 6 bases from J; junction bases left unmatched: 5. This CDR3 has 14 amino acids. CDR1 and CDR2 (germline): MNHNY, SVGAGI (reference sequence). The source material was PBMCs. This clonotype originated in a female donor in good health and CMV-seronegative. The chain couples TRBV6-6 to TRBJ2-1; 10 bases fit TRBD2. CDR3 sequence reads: CASSRTSGFNEQFF. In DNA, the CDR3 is TGTGCCAGCAGCCGGACTAGCGGCTTCAATGAGCAGTTCTTC.